This T cell receptor beta chain emerged from a study of blood T cells in healthy people across ages. Alongside a J-beta primer mix, a sample-barcoded 5' primer served in a second PCR lasting about 7 to 12 cycles. TCRdb processed the 5' RACE reads anew with MiXCR; each CDR3 protein has one entry. The table lists 600,000 to 800,000 distinct CDR3 sequences, 20% to 25% of them singletons, with roughly 3.9% in the top ten. This clonotype has more than one count but fewer than ten. CDR3 length equals 15 residues. The germline V and J ends were trimmed by 1 base and 2 bases, with 11 bases remaining between them. Germline V gene data show CDR1 as SGHTA and CDR2 as FQGTGA.

The chain carries TRBV7-3 and TRBJ2-5; unclear D gene. Sequencing was done on a sample of blood. This clonotype was obtained from a man between 65 and 79 years old in good health. The CDR3 sequence: CASSLMSGPQETQYF. In DNA form, the CDR3 reads TGTGCCAGCAGCTTAATGTCCGGGCCTCAAGAGACCCAGTACTTC.